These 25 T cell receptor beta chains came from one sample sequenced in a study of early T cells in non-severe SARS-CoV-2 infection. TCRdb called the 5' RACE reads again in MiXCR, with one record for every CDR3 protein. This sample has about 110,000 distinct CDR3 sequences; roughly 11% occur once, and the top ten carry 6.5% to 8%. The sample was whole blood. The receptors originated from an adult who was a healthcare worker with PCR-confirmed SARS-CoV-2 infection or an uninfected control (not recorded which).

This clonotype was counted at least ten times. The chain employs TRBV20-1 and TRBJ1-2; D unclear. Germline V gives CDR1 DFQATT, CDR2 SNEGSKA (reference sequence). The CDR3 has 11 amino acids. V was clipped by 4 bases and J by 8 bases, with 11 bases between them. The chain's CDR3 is CSATGSVGYTF. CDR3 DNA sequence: TGCAGTGCTACCGGGTCCGTGGGCTACACCTTC.

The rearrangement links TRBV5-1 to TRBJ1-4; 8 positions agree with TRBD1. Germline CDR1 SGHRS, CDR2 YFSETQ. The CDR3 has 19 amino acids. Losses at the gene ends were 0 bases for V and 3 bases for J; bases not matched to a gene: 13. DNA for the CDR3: TGCGCCAGCAGCTTGGAACCCTACCAAACAGGGGGTCCTAATGAAAAACTGTTTTTT. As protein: CASSLEPYQTGGPNEKLFF.

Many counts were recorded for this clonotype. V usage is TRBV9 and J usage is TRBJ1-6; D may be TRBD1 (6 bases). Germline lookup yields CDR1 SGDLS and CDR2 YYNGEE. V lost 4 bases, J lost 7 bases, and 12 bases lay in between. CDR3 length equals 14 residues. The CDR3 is CASSQTGTNSPLHF. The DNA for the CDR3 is TGTGCCAGCAGCCAAACAGGGACCAATTCACCCCTCCACTTT.

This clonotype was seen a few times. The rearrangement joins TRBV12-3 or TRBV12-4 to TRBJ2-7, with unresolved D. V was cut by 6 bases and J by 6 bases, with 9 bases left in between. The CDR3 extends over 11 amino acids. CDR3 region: CASSAGREQYF. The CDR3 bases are TGTGCCAGCAGCGCCGGTCGCGAGCAGTACTTC.

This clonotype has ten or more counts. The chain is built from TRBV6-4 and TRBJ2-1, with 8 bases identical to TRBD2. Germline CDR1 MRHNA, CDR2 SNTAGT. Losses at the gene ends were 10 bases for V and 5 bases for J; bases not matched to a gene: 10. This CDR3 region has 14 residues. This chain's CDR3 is CATSPAGDNNEQFF. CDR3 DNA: TGTGCCACCAGCCCAGCGGGAGACAACAATGAGCAGTTCTTC.

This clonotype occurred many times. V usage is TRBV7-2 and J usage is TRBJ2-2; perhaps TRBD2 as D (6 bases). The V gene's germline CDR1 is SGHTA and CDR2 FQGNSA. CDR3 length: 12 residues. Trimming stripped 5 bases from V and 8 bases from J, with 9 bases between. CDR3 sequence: CASSQSGGELFF. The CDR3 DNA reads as TGTGCCAGCAGCCAAAGCGGGGGGGAGCTGTTTTTT. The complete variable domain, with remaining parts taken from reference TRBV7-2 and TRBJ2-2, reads GAGVSQSPSNKVTEKGKDVELRCDPISGHTALYWYRQSLGQGLEFLIYFQGNSAPDKSGLPSDRFSAERTGGSVSTLTIQRTQQEDSAVYLCASSQSGGELFFGEGSRLTVL.

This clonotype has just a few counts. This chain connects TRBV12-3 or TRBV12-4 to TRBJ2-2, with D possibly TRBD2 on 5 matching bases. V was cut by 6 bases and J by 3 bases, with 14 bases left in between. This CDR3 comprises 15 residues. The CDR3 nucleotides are TGTGCCAGCAGAAGTCGCGGGTCTGACACCGGGGAGCTGTTTTTT. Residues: CASRSRGSDTGELFF.

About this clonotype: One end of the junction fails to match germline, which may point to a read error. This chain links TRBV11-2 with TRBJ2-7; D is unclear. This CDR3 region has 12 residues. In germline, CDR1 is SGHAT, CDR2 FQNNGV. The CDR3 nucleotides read TGTGCCAGCAGCCGGAGCCACTACGAGCGGTACTTC. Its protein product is CASSRSHYERYF.

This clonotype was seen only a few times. The CDR3 reads CASSLTSGRTEQYF. The CDR3 bases are TGTGCCAGCAGCTTGACGAGCGGGAGGACCGAGCAGTACTTC. V and J are TRBV7-9 and TRBJ2-7; TRBD2 matches 9 bases. Trimming at V came to 3 bases and at J to 6 bases, leaving 6 bases not matched to a gene. This CDR3 comprises 14 residues. Germline CDR1 reads SEHNR; CDR2 reads FQNEAQ (reference sequence).

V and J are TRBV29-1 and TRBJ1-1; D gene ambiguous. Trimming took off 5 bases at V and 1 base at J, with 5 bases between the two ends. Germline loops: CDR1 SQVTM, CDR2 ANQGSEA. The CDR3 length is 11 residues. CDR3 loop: CSVLANTEAFF. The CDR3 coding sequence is TGCAGCGTTTTAGCGAACACTGAAGCTTTCTTT.

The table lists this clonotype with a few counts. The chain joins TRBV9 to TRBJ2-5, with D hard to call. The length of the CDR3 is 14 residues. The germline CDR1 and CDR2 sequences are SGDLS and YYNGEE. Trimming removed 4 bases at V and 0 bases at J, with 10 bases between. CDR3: CASSPRTDQETQYF. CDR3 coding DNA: TGTGCCAGCAGCCCCCGGACCGACCAAGAGACCCAGTACTTC.

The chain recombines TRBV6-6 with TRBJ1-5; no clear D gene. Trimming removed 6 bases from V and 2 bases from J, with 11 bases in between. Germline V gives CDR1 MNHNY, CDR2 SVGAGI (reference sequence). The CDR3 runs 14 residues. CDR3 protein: CASSPEAGNQPQHF. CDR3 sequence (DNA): TGTGCCAGCAGCCCCGAAGCCGGCAATCAGCCCCAGCATTTT.

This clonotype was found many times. The CDR3 reads CATHGTDNEKLFF. The DNA of the CDR3 is TGTGCCACCCACGGGACAGATAATGAAAAACTGTTTTTT. The chain has TRBV27 and TRBJ1-4, with 7 nucleotides matching TRBD1. The CDR3 runs 13 residues. Germline CDR1 reads MNHEY; CDR2 reads SMNVEV (reference sequence). The ends lost 10 bases at V and 4 bases at J; junction bases unmatched: 6.

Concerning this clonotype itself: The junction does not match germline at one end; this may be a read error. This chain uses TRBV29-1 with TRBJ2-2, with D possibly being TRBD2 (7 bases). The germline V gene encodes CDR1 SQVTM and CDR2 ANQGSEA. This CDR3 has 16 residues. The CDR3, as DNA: TGCAGCGCCGACCGGGGGGCAGGAGCGAGCACCGGGGAGCTTTTTTTT. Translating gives CSADRGAGASTGELFF.

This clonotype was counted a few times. This CDR3 is CASSLLGGGRDEQFF. In DNA form, the CDR3 reads TGCGCCAGCAGCTTGTTAGGGGGCGGTAGGGATGAGCAGTTCTTC. The gene calls are TRBV5-1 and TRBJ2-1; TRBD1 matches at 7 bases. The junction had 9 bases not matched to a gene; V was cut back by 1 base and J by 8 bases. The CDR3 loop spans 15 amino acids. From germline, CDR1 is SGHRS and CDR2 YFSETQ.

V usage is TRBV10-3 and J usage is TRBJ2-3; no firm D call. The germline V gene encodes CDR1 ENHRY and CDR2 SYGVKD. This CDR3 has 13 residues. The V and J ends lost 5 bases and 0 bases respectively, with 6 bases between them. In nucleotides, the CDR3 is TGTGCCATCAGTACACCAAGCACAGATACGCAGTATTTT. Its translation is CAISTPSTDTQYF.

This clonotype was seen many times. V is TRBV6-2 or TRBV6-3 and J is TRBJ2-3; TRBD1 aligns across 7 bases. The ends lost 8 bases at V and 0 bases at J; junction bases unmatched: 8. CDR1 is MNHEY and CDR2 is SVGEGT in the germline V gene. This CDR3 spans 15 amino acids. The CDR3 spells CASEGQRISTDTQYF. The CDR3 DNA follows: TGTGCCAGCGAGGGACAGAGAATTAGCACAGATACGCAGTATTTT.

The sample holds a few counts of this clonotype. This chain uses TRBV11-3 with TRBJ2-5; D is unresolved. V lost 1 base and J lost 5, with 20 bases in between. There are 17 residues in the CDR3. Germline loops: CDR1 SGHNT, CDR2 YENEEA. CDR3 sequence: CASSLGARHSSDETQYF. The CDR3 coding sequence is TGTGCCAGCAGCTTAGGGGCAAGACACTCCTCGGATGAGACCCAGTACTTC.

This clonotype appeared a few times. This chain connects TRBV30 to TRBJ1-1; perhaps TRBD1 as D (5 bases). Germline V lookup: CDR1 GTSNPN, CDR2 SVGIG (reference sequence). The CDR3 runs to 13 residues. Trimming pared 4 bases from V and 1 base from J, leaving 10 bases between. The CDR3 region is CAWTGRRNTEAFF. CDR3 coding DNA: TGTGCCTGGACGGGACGGCGGAACACTGAAGCTTTCTTT.

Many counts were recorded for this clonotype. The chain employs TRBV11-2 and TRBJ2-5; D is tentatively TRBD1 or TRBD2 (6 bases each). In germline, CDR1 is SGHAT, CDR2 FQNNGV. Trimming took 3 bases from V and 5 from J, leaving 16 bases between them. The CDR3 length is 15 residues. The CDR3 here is CASSFGDRRAETQYF. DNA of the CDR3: TGTGCCAGCAGCTTCGGAGACAGGAGGGCGGAGACCCAGTACTTC.

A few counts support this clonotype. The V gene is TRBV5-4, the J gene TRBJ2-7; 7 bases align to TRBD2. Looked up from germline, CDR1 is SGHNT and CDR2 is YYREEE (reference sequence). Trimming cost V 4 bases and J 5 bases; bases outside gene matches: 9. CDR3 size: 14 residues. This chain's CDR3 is CASSPTGTTNEQYF. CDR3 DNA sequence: TGTGCCAGCAGCCCCACCGGGACTACTAACGAGCAGTACTTC.

The CDR3 protein is CASSRAGVAYEQYF. The CDR3 nucleotides read TGTGCCAGTAGTCGAGCGGGAGTGGCATACGAGCAGTACTTC. The V and J genes are TRBV19 and TRBJ2-7; TRBD2 matches at 8 bases. The CDR3 is made up of 14 amino acids. J lost 4 bases, V lost 5 bases, and 7 bases had no gene match. Germline CDR1 reads LNHDA; CDR2 reads SQIVND (reference sequence).

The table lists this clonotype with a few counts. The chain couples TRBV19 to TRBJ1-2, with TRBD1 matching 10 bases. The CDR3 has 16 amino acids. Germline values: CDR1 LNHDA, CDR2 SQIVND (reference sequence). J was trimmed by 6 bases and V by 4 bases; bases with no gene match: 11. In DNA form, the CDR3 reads TGTGCCAGTAGTACCCCGGGACAGGGGAGCCCCGATGGCTACACCTTC. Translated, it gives CASSTPGQGSPDGYTF.

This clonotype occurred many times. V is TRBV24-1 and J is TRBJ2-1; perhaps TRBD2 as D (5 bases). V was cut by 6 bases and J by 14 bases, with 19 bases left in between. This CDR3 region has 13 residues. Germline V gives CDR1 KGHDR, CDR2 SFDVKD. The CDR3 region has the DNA TGTGCCACCAGTCCCGATACTAGGGCTCCGGAGTTCTTC. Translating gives CATSPDTRAPEFF.

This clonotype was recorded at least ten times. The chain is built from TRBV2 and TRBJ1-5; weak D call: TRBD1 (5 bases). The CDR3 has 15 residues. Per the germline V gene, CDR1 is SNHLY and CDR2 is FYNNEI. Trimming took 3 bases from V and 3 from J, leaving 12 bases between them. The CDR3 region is CASSDGTAINQPQHF. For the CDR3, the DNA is TGTGCCAGCAGTGACGGGACCGCGATCAATCAGCCCCAGCATTTT.